A selection of T cell receptor beta chains follows, all from one sample in a study of Ad26.COV2.S vaccination and SARS-CoV-2 variants. Method: immunoSEQ multiplex PCR; TCRdb's copy keeps in-frame clones and lacks some. This sample has roughly 350,000 clones, with around 89% found just once. The input for sequencing was peripheral blood, taken in a trial of Ad26.COV2.S vaccine versus placebo. The receptors derive from a person between 18 and 60 years old who received the Ad26.COV2.S COVID-19 vaccine or a placebo. Each CDR3 is given with its conserved first and last residue. Each record gives: D gene, J gene, V gene, clone size, CDR3 protein, CDR3 DNA. A D gene is named only where the DNA matches it firmly. Expanded clones are given a class, and other clones once, few, many or no size at all.

D: .
J: TRBJ2-5
V: TRBV7-2
size: .
CDR3: CASSFWGQETQYF
DNA: TGTGCCAGCAGCTTTTGGGGACAAGAGACCCAGTACTTC

D: .
J: TRBJ1-6
V: TRBV5-1
size: .
CDR3: CASSLAVSSPLHF
DNA: TGCGCCAGCAGCTTGGCCGTGAGTTCACCCCTCCACTTT

D: .
J: TRBJ2-2
V: TRBV7-6
size: .
CDR3: CASKVGALNTGELFF
DNA: TGTGCCAGCAAGGTGGGAGCGTTGAACACCGGGGAGCTGTTTTTT

D: TRBD2
J: TRBJ2-3
V: TRBV18
size: .
CDR3: CASSSLGTSGHTDTQYF
DNA: TGTGCCAGCTCATCTCTCGGGACTAGCGGACACACAGATACGCAGTATTTT

D: TRBD1
J: TRBJ2-6
V: TRBV7-9
size: once
CDR3: CASSADRDSGANVLTF
DNA: TGTGCCAGCAGCGCGGACAGGGACTCTGGGGCCAACGTCCTGACTTTC

D: .
J: TRBJ1-1
V: TRBV2
size: .
CDR3: CASSEDRDTTEAFF
DNA: TGTGCCAGCAGTGAAGACCGGGACACCACTGAAGCTTTCTTT

D: .
J: TRBJ2-7
V: TRBV5-1
size: .
CDR3: CASSPLTAGFLNDEQYF
DNA: TGCGCCAGCAGCCCTCTCACGGCAGGATTCTTAAACGACGAGCAGTACTTC

D: .
J: TRBJ2-1
V: TRBV27
size: .
CDR3: CASSLDLGSYNEQFF
DNA: TGTGCCAGCAGTTTAGATCTGGGTTCCTACAATGAGCAGTTCTTC

D: .
J: TRBJ2-2
V: TRBV7-2
size: .
CDR3: CASSLDSATGELFF
DNA: TGTGCCAGCAGCTTAGATAGCGCCACCGGGGAGCTGTTTTTT

D: .
J: TRBJ2-3
V: TRBV10-2
size: once
CDR3: CASSEVRDTQYF
DNA: TGCGCCAGCAGTGAGGTTAGGGATACGCAGTATTTT

D: TRBD2
J: TRBJ2-7
V: TRBV28
size: .
CDR3: CASSRGGREVLYEQYF
DNA: TGTGCCAGCAGCCGGGGGGGGCGGGAGGTTCTCTACGAGCAGTACTTC

D: .
J: TRBJ2-5
V: TRBV30
size: .
CDR3: CAWSISAGEETQYF
DNA: TGTGCCTGGAGTATATCCGCAGGGGAAGAGACCCAGTACTTC

D: .
J: TRBJ2-7
V: TRBV29-1
size: .
CDR3: CRGRWGQQFRSSYEQYF
DNA: TGCAGGGGAAGGTGGGGACAACAGTTCCGCAGCTCCTACGAGCAGTACTTC

D: .
J: TRBJ1-5
V: TRBV24-1
size: .
CDR3: CATSAAQGNSNQPQHF
DNA: TGTGCCACCAGTGCTGCACAGGGAAATAGCAATCAGCCCCAGCATTTT

D: TRBD2
J: TRBJ2-1
V: TRBV2
size: .
CDR3: CASKASGGLSLQFF
DNA: TGTGCCAGCAAGGCTAGCGGGGGCCTATCTTTGCAGTTCTTC

D: TRBD2
J: TRBJ2-3
V: TRBV30
size: .
CDR3: CAWAGTSGMDTQYF
DNA: TGTGCCTGGGCCGGGACTAGCGGGATGGATACGCAGTATTTT

D: TRBD2
J: TRBJ2-7
V: TRBV13
size: .
CDR3: CASSLAGGSYEQYF
DNA: TGTGCCAGCAGCTTAGCCGGGGGGTCCTACGAGCAGTACTTC

D: .
J: TRBJ2-5
V: TRBV20-1
size: .
CDR3: CSASTEETQYF
DNA: TGCAGTGCCAGCACCGAGGAGACCCAGTACTTC

D: .
J: TRBJ1-2
V: TRBV5-1
size: .
CDR3: CASSLAVRSDGYTF
DNA: TGCGCCAGCAGCTTGGCTGTCAGGTCCGATGGCTACACCTTC

D: TRBD1
J: TRBJ1-1
V: TRBV5-6
size: .
CDR3: CASSLGTGIMNTEAFF
DNA: TGTGCCAGCAGCCTAGGGACAGGTATCATGAACACTGAAGCTTTCTTT

D: .
J: TRBJ1-4
V: TRBV28
size: .
CDR3: CASLGSPDEKLFF
DNA: TGTGCCAGCTTGGGGTCCCCCGATGAAAAACTGTTTTTT

D: .
J: TRBJ1-5
V: TRBV20-1
size: .
CDR3: CSASRSNQPQHF
DNA: TGCAGTGCTAGTAGGAGCAATCAGCCCCAGCATTTT

D: TRBD2
J: TRBJ2-7
V: TRBV19
size: .
CDR3: CASSIALAGGSEQYF
DNA: TGTGCCAGTAGTATAGCACTAGCGGGAGGGTCCGAGCAGTACTTC

D: .
J: TRBJ2-2
V: TRBV9
size: .
CDR3: CASSVAWGSANTGELFF
DNA: TGTGCCAGCAGCGTAGCTTGGGGTAGCGCGAACACCGGGGAGCTGTTTTTT

D: .
J: TRBJ1-1
V: TRBV11-2
size: .
CDR3: CASSPGPGIDTEAFF
DNA: TGTGCCAGCAGCCCAGGACCGGGGATAGACACTGAAGCTTTCTTT

D: .
J: TRBJ2-7
V: TRBV28
size: once
CDR3: CASSRSRTGSSYEQYF
DNA: TGTGCCAGCAGCAGATCTCGGACGGGGAGCTCCTACGAGCAGTACTTC

D: .
J: TRBJ1-4
V: TRBV27
size: .
CDR3: CASSRGGVEKLFF
DNA: TGTGCCAGCAGTAGGGGGGGGGTTGAAAAACTGTTTTTT

D: .
J: TRBJ1-1
V: TRBV10-2
size: .
CDR3: CASSAVSGSAFF
DNA: TGCGCCAGCAGCGCCGTATCAGGGAGTGCTTTCTTT

D: TRBD1
J: TRBJ1-5
V: TRBV15
size: .
CDR3: CATSRGDRDQPQHF
DNA: TGTGCCACCAGCAGAGGGGACAGGGACCAGCCCCAGCATTTT

D: TRBD1
J: TRBJ2-1
V: TRBV11-1
size: once
CDR3: CASSSDRDNEQFF
DNA: TGTGCCAGCAGCTCCGACAGGGACAATGAGCAGTTCTTC

D: .
J: TRBJ1-5
V: TRBV19
size: .
CDR3: CASSKGTSPHQPQHF
DNA: TGTGCCAGTAGTAAAGGGACATCCCCACATCAGCCCCAGCATTTT

D: .
J: TRBJ1-5
V: TRBV2
size: .
CDR3: CASSEWGISNQPQHF
DNA: TGTGCCAGCAGTGAGTGGGGGATTAGCAATCAGCCCCAGCATTTT

D: .
J: TRBJ2-7
V: TRBV28
size: .
CDR3: CASSLDGSYEQYF
DNA: TGTGCCAGCAGTTTAGACGGATCCTACGAGCAGTACTTC

D: .
J: TRBJ2-1
V: TRBV28
size: .
CDR3: CASSPTGFYNEQFF
DNA: TGTGCCAGCAGTCCGACAGGTTTTTACAATGAGCAGTTCTTC

D: TRBD1
J: TRBJ1-1
V: TRBV5-3
size: .
CDR3: CARSRQPGQKNTEAFF
DNA: TGTGCCAGAAGCCGGCAACCGGGACAGAAGAACACTGAAGCTTTCTTT

D: TRBD2
J: TRBJ2-5
V: TRBV7-6
size: .
CDR3: CASSLRRGGRGETQYF
DNA: TGTGCCAGCAGCTTAAGGCGGGGGGGCCGAGGAGAGACCCAGTACTTC

D: .
J: TRBJ2-3
V: TRBV9
size: .
CDR3: CASSVDGADTQYF
DNA: TGTGCCAGCAGCGTAGATGGGGCAGATACGCAGTATTTT

D: .
J: TRBJ1-5
V: TRBV9
size: .
CDR3: CASSVDPNQPQHF
DNA: TGTGCCAGCAGCGTAGACCCGAATCAGCCCCAGCATTTT

D: .
J: TRBJ2-1
V: TRBV9
size: .
CDR3: CASSVGDSTYNEQFF
DNA: TGTGCCAGCAGCGTCGGGGACTCCACCTACAATGAGCAGTTCTTC

D: .
J: TRBJ2-2
V: TRBV7-3
size: .
CDR3: CASSDTGTPNGELFF
DNA: TGTGCCAGCAGCGACACCGGGACACCAAACGGGGAGCTGTTTTTT

D: TRBD1
J: TRBJ2-5
V: TRBV2
size: .
CDR3: CASSRLTGGPQWTQYF
DNA: TGTGCCAGCAGTAGACTCACAGGGGGGCCTCAGTGGACCCAGTACTTC

D: TRBD1
J: TRBJ1-2
V: TRBV3-1/TRBV3-2
size: few
CDR3: CASSLRQGNGYTF
DNA: TGTGCCAGCAGCCTCCGACAGGGAAACGGCTACACCTTC

D: TRBD2
J: TRBJ2-1
V: TRBV27
size: .
CDR3: CASSFSIAGSYNEQFF
DNA: TGTGCCAGCAGTTTTTCGATAGCGGGGTCCTACAATGAGCAGTTCTTC

D: .
J: TRBJ2-2
V: TRBV19
size: once
CDR3: CASSSQGSAGELFF
DNA: TGTGCCAGTAGCTCTCAGGGGTCCGCCGGGGAGCTGTTTTTT

D: TRBD1
J: TRBJ2-1
V: TRBV3-1/TRBV3-2
size: .
CDR3: CASRDGTGFYNEQFF
DNA: TGTGCCAGCAGAGACGGGACAGGGTTTTACAATGAGCAGTTCTTC

D: .
J: TRBJ2-1
V: TRBV29-1
size: .
CDR3: CSVVGLRRGEQFF
DNA: TGCAGCGTTGTGGGGCTGCGGAGAGGGGAGCAGTTCTTC

D: TRBD1
J: TRBJ2-1
V: TRBV25-1
size: .
CDR3: CASRHRDREYNEQFF
DNA: TGTGCCAGCAGACACCGGGACAGGGAATACAATGAGCAGTTCTTC

D: .
J: TRBJ2-3
V: TRBV6-2/TRBV6-3
size: .
CDR3: CASSYEIRTDTQYF
DNA: TGTGCCAGCAGTTACGAAATCCGCACAGATACGCAGTATTTT

D: .
J: TRBJ2-7
V: TRBV10-3
size: .
CDR3: CAIRSGTSSYEQYF
DNA: TGTGCCATACGATCCGGGACCAGCTCCTACGAGCAGTACTTC

D: .
J: TRBJ1-4
V: TRBV12-5
size: .
CDR3: CASGPSALANEKLFF
DNA: TGTGCTAGTGGTCCCAGCGCTCTGGCTAATGAAAAACTGTTTTTT

D: .
J: TRBJ2-7
V: TRBV27
size: .
CDR3: CASSLGRTGEQYF
DNA: TGTGCCAGCAGTTTAGGGAGAACAGGCGAGCAGTACTTC

D: .
J: TRBJ1-3
V: TRBV7-9
size: .
CDR3: CASSSTGNTIYF
DNA: TGTGCCAGCAGCTCTACAGGAAACACCATATATTTT

D: .
J: TRBJ2-3
V: TRBV30
size: once
CDR3: CACASGGTDTQYF
DNA: TGTGCCTGCGCCTCGGGAGGCACAGATACGCAGTATTTT

D: .
J: TRBJ2-7
V: TRBV11-2
size: .
CDR3: CASSFSGTFSYEQYF
DNA: TGTGCCAGCAGCTTTAGTGGGACATTCTCCTACGAGCAGTACTTC

D: .
J: TRBJ1-5
V: TRBV7-9
size: .
CDR3: CASSDGQQNQPQHF
DNA: TGTGCCAGCAGCGACGGACAGCAGAATCAGCCCCAGCATTTT

D: .
J: TRBJ2-3
V: TRBV3-1/TRBV3-2
size: .
CDR3: CASSQDTVVAADTQYF
DNA: TGTGCCAGCAGCCAAGATACGGTTGTAGCAGCAGATACGCAGTATTTT

D: .
J: TRBJ1-2
V: TRBV28
size: .
CDR3: CASRIWGEGYTF
DNA: TGTGCCAGCAGGATTTGGGGGGAGGGCTACACCTTC